Reported below is one T cell receptor beta chain. A few counts support this clonotype. Its antigen remains unidentified. The record has no base qualities; no much larger clone is one base away. The entry originates in a study of T-cell memory formation after mild COVID-19 listed by TCRdb under 2021. Study-wide context: TCR sequence clusters from the two donors were largely donor specific. The cohort was made up of two young adult volunteers, one female and one male, who were previously healthy. Longitudinal TCRalpha and TCRbeta repertoire sequencing tracked T-cell clones expanding and contracting after mild COVID-19 in a couple of donors.

Ficoll-Paque density gradient centrifugation was used to isolate PBMCs. The CDR3 runs 12 residues from the cysteine to the phenylalanine. Of the read, only the CDR3 DNA is kept; its 36 bases are in frame from base 1. Cut back by 4 bases and 4 bases, the V and J ends lie 10 bases apart. Based on the germline V gene (reference sequence), the CDR1 and CDR2 sequences are DFQATT and SNEGSKA. The paper's findings and limits, for the study overall: From day 15 to 85, contracting clones showed balanced CD4/CD8 phenotypes, whereas a second wave of clones that expanded from day 15 to 37 leaned towards CD4+. The study included only a couple of mild cases, and larger cohorts that include severe cases with pre-infection samples were judged to be necessary. Contracting CD4+ clones were located mainly in the CM and EM memory subsets, whereas CD8+ clones were found to be enriched in EMRA. Some responding clones were detected in pre-infection memory, which suggested that pre-existing cross-reactive memory T cells had joined the SARS-CoV-2 response. SARS-CoV-2 specificity was not confirmed for the second-wave clones peaking on day 37.

Sequencing relied on an Illumina NovaSeq 6000. cDNA libraries for TCRalpha and TCRbeta were prepared by 5'RACE using constant-segment primers, with sample barcodes and unique molecular identifiers added. RNA was extracted from every sample with Trizol reagent. The libraries were amplified in two PCR steps, and the second step added a second sample barcode and Illumina TruSeq adapters. Sequencing of the libraries was done on an Illumina NovaSeq, producing 2 x 150 bp paired-end reads. As for the original processing: With migec v1.2.7, reads were demultiplexed and then collapsed into UMI-guided consensus sequences. Using mixcr v2.1.11, UMI consensuses were aligned to TRA and TRB V and J templates and then assembled into clonotypes. A clonotype was counted as expanded or contracted only when both edgeR and NoisET called the clonotype significant, with the noise models trained on biological replicates. For edgeR calls, the thresholds were a false discovery rate-adjusted p below 0.01 and a log2 fold-change of 1. As an exploratory analysis of dynamics, PCA with hierarchical clustering was applied to max-normalized trajectories of the 1000 most abundant clonotypes. Separately sequenced CD4+ and CD8+ repertoires were used to assign a CD4 or CD8 phenotype to each responding clone. The public reads were reprocessed in TCRdb via fastp at Q25 and MiXCR, keeping in-frame beta chains. Rows merge per CDR3 protein into single entries with the most common DNA and genes. Clone size and V and J calls follow TCRdb, not the original study. The sample has about 270,000 distinct CDR3 sequences on record, roughly 16% of them singletons. Approximately 25% of the sample lies in the top ten.

The sequencing input was PBMCs or a T cell subset sorted from them (not recorded which). The receptor comes from a man aged 18 to 30 who had mild COVID-19 (a few samples of this study predate the infection). The sample titles of this study are shuffled in the database, so cell type and time point are left out; the donor was told from shared clones. The chain uses TRBV20-1 and TRBJ1-2; the D gene assignment is ambiguous. Here is the DNA: TGCAGTGCTACAAGTGGGAGCTATGGCTACACCTTC. This sequence encodes CSATSGSYGYTF.